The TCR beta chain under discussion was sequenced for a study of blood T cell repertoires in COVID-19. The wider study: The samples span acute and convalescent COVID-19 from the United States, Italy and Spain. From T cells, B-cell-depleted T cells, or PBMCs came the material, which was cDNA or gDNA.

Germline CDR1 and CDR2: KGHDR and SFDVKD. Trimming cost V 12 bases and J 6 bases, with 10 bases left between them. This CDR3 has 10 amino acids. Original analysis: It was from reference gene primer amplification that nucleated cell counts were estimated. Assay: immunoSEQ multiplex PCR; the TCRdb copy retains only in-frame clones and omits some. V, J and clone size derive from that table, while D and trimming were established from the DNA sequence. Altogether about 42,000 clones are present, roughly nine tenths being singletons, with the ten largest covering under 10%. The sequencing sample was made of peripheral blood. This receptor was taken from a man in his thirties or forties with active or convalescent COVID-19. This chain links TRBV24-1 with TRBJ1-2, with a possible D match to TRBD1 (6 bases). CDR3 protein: CAAPGDGYTF. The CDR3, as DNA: TGTGCCGCACCAGGGGATGGCTACACCTTC.